The clone carrying this T cell receptor (beta chain) came up a few times. The source of the sample is a study of beta chain features in type 1 diabetes. CDR3 length: 11 residues. Germline V gene lookup returns CDR1 SNHLY and CDR2 FYNNEI. Trimming took off 8 bases at V and 3 bases at J, with 7 bases between the two ends. Sequenced material consisted of expressed TCRB transcripts (all of the isolated RNA was reverse transcribed). The protocol was immunoSEQ multiplex PCR, while the TCRdb copy is restricted to in-frame clones and leaves out a portion. The table lists 900,000 or so clones, around a sixth of them singletons.

The clonotype originates from a woman between 18 and 30 years old in good health. This chain joins TRBV2 and TRBJ1-1; D is undetermined. The sample taken for sequencing was naive CD4+ T cells from blood. The CDR3 region has the DNA TGTGCCAGCTCTTCCGACACTGAAGCTTTCTTT. Translated: CASSSDTEAFF.